Here is one TCR beta chain with its context. Its antigen is undetermined. The source of the sample is a study of Ad26.COV2.S vaccination and SARS-CoV-2 variants. In the study overall: As a participant in COV1001, the donor was in the Ad26.COV2.S trial arm. Findings of the study overall: The study found similar non-spike TCR breadth in vaccine and placebo recipients.

V was shortened by 0 bases and J by 9 bases, with 15 bases between the two germline ends. Germline assignment: CDR1 LGHNA and CDR2 YNFKEQ. The CDR3 spans 15 residues. Documented treatment: roughly 20 received Ad26.COV2.S at low or high dose, single or two shots; 5 received placebo; per-sample allocation not given. Sampling was done on day 63 after the first vaccine or placebo injection. Method: immunoSEQ multiplex PCR; TCRdb's copy keeps in-frame clones and lacks some. The sample holds almost 400,000 clones, about 91% seen once. The sample in question was peripheral blood, obtained in a trial of Ad26.COV2.S vaccine versus placebo. The V call is TRBV4-2, the J call TRBJ1-5; D uncertain. This TCR was sampled from a person aged 18-65 years who received the Ad26.COV2.S COVID-19 vaccine or a placebo. The DNA of the CDR3 is TGTGCCAGCAGCCAAGATCCGGGCAGTTTTTGGCCCCAGCATTTT. This codes for CASSQDPGSFWPQHF.